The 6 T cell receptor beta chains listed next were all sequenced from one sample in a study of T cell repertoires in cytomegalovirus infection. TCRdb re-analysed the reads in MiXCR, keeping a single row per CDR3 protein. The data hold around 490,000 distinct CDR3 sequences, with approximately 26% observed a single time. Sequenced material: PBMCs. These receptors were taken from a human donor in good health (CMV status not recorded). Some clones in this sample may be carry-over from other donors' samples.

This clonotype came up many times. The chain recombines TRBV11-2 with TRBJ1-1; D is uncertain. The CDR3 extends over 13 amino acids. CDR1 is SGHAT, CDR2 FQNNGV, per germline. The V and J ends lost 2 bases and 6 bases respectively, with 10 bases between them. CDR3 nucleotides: TGTGCCAGCAGCTTAACACAGTTCGCTGAAGCTTTCTTT. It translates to CASSLTQFAEAFF.

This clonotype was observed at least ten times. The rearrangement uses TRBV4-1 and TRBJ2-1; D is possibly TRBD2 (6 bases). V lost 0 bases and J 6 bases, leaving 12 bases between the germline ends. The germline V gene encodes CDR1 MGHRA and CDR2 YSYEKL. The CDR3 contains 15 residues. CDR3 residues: CASSQDGTSFNEQFF. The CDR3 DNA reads TGCGCCAGCAGCCAAGACGGAACTAGCTTCAATGAGCAGTTCTTC.

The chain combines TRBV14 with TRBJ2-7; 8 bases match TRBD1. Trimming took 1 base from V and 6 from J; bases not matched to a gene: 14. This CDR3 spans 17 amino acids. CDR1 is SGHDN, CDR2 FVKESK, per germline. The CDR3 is CASSQGNLRGRLGEQYF. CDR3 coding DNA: TGTGCCAGCAGCCAAGGAAATCTCAGGGGGCGGCTGGGCGAGCAGTACTTC.

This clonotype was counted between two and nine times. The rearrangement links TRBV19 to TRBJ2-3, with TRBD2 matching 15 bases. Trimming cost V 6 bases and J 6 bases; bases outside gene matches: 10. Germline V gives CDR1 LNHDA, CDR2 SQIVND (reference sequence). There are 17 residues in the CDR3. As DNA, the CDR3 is TGTGCCAGTAGCCACCTCGGGACTAGCGGGAGGAGGGATACGCAGTATTTT. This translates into CASSHLGTSGRRDTQYF.

The chain's CDR3 is CASSFYGPVNEQFF. CDR3 nucleotide sequence: TGTGCCAGCAGTTTTTACGGACCCGTTAATGAGCAGTTCTTC. The J gene is TRBJ2-1, the V gene TRBV12-3 or TRBV12-4; D call uncertain. The CDR3 has 14 residues. V was pared by 3 bases and J by 7 bases, with 13 bases between.

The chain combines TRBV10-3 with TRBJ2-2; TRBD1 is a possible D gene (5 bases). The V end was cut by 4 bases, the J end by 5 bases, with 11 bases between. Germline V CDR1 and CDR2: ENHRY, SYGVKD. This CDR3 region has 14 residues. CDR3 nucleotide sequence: TGTGCCATCAGTGTTTACAGGCTGACCGGGGAGCTGTTTTTT. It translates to CAISVYRLTGELFF.